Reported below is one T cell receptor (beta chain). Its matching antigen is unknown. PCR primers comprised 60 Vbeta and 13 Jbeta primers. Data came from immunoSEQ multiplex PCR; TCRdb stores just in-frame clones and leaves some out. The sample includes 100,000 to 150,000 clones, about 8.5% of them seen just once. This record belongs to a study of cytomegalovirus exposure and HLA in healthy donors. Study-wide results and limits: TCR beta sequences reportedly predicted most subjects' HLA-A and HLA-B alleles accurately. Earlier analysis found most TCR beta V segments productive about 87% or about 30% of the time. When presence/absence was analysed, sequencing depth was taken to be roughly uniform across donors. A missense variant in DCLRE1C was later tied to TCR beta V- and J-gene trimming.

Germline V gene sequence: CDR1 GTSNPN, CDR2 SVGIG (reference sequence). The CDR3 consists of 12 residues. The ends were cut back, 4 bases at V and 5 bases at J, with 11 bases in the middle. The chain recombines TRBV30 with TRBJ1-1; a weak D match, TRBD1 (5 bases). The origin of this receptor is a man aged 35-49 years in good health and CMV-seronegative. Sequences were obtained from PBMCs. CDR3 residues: CAWTRGITEAFF. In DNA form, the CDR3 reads TGTGCCTGGACCCGGGGGATAACTGAAGCTTTCTTT.